This is a list of T cell receptor beta chains from one sample in a study. TCRdb processed the 5' RACE reads anew with MiXCR; each CDR3 protein has one entry. In the table there are 40,000 to 65,000 distinct CDR3 sequences, roughly 22% of which are singletons. Sequencing input: tumor-infiltrating naive CD4+ T cells sorted from the breast tumor. The receptor source for this set is a female donor with breast cancer. Both conserved end residues are part of each CDR3. A D gene is named only where the DNA matches it firmly. Size values are once, few and many counts, or a class for expanded clones, and some rows have none.

j_call clone_size d_call v_call cdr3_aa cdr3_nt
TRBJ2-1 - - TRBV6-2/TRBV6-3 CASSLGVGPEQFF TGTGCCAGCAGCCTGGGGGTGGGACCTGAGCAGTTCTTC
TRBJ1-6 many TRBD1 TRBV10-2 CASRGGQGWNSPLHF TGCGCCAGCAGGGGGGGACAGGGCTGGAATTCACCCCTCCACTTT
TRBJ1-2 many - TRBV7-9 CASSRVNYGYTF TGTGCCAGCAGCAGGGTAAACTATGGCTACACCTTC
TRBJ2-7 few - TRBV6-1 CASSDRGFEQYF TGTGCCAGCAGTGACAGGGGTTTCGAGCAGTACTTC
TRBJ2-2 - TRBD2 TRBV10-2 CASNPGLGNTGELFF TGCGCCAGCAACCCAGGACTAGGGAACACCGGGGAGCTGTTTTTT
TRBJ2-2 few TRBD2 TRBV10-3 CATGRADTGELFF TGTGCCACCGGGAGGGCCGACACCGGGGAGCTGTTTTTT
TRBJ1-2 few - TRBV7-8 CASSFNPGGGYGYTF TGTGCCAGCAGCTTCAACCCGGGGGGGGGCTATGGCTACACCTTC
TRBJ2-7 many - TRBV7-6 CASSSLVSYEQYF TGTGCCAGCAGCTCGTTAGTAAGCTACGAGCAGTACTTC
TRBJ1-2 - TRBD1 TRBV15 CATSSNPTGPNYGYTF TGTGCCACCAGTTCTAACCCGACAGGGCCAAACTATGGCTACACCTTC
TRBJ2-6 many - TRBV6-2/TRBV6-3 CASGDGGAWANVLTF TGTGCCAGCGGCGATGGGGGGGCCTGGGCCAACGTCCTGACTTTC
TRBJ2-5 - TRBD2 TRBV7-9 CASSHRKKLLATNQETQYF TGTGCCAGCAGCCACAGGAAGAAATTACTAGCGACGAACCAAGAGACCCAGTACTTC
TRBJ1-4 - - TRBV4-3 CASSDSDTATNEKLFF TGCGCCAGCAGCGACAGCGACACTGCAACTAATGAAAAACTGTTTTTT
TRBJ1-1 - - TRBV3-1 CASSQQGMRTEAFF TGTGCCAGCAGCCAACAGGGAATGAGGACTGAAGCTTTCTTT
TRBJ2-1 few - TRBV7-8 CASSLITGNHEQFF TGTGCCAGCAGCCTAATTACAGGGAACCATGAGCAGTTCTTC
TRBJ2-7 few - TRBV7-2 CASSLQTESYKQYF TGTGCCAGCAGCCTACAGACAGAATCCTACAAGCAGTACTTC
TRBJ1-6 - - TRBV20-1 CSARDVGSPLHF TGCAGTGCTAGAGATGTGGGATCACCCCTCCACTTT
TRBJ1-1 - - TRBV5-1 CASSSTTGGVTEAFF TGCGCCAGCAGCTCCACGACAGGCGGAGTAACTGAAGCTTTCTTT
TRBJ2-1 - - TRBV5-1 CASSLERGNNEQFF TGCGCCAGCAGCTTGGAGCGCGGAAACAATGAGCAGTTCTTC
TRBJ1-2 - - TRBV6-1 CASSELSRDGGYTF TGTGCCAGCAGTGAATTGTCCAGGGATGGGGGCTACACCTTC
TRBJ2-7 few TRBD1 TRBV7-2 CASSLRDREDEQYF TGTGCCAGCAGCTTACGGGACAGGGAAGACGAGCAGTACTTC
TRBJ2-3 - - TRBV29-1 CSVETGDTQYF TGCAGCGTTGAAACCGGAGATACGCAGTATTTT
TRBJ2-7 few TRBD1 TRBV6-6 CASSPPDRGIREQYF TGTGCCAGCAGCCCCCCGGACAGGGGGATTCGCGAGCAGTACTTC
TRBJ2-4 - TRBD1 TRBV28 CASSFPPGGVQYF TGTGCCAGCAGTTTCCCACCAGGGGGAGTTCAGTACTTC
TRBJ2-5 - - TRBV20-1 CSAKPMEALGAQYF TGCAGTGCCAAGCCGATGGAGGCGTTGGGGGCCCAGTACTTC
TRBJ1-1 - - TRBV9 CASSDPRGNTEAFF TGTGCCAGCAGCGACCCGCGGGGGAACACTGAAGCTTTCTTT
TRBJ2-3 - TRBD1 TRBV11-2 CVSSFITGGNTDTQYF TGTGTCAGCAGCTTCATAACAGGGGGTAACACAGATACGCAGTATTTT
TRBJ2-3 many - TRBV29-1 CSHAGGSTSDTQYF TGCAGTCACGCTGGTGGCAGTACTTCCGATACGCAGTATTTT
TRBJ2-2 - - TRBV7-2 CASSLYANTGELFF TGTGCCAGCAGCTTATACGCGAACACCGGGGAGCTGTTTTTT
TRBJ1-5 few TRBD1 TRBV12-3/TRBV12-4 CTSSFENRGKPQHF TGTACCAGCAGTTTTGAGAACAGGGGTAAGCCCCAGCATTTT
TRBJ2-2 many - TRBV7-2 CASSGGLTGELFF TGTGCCAGCAGCGGAGGACTCACCGGGGAGCTGTTTTTT
TRBJ1-2 - - TRBV24-1 CATSEGRDGYGYTF TGTGCCACCAGTGAGGGACGGGACGGCTATGGCTACACCTTC
TRBJ1-1 many - TRBV20-1 CSVTGKTMNTEAFF TGCAGTGTCACCGGGAAAACCATGAACACTGAAGCTTTCTTT
TRBJ2-3 - TRBD1 TRBV5-1 CASITGDRTDTQYF TGCGCCAGCATTACAGGGGATAGGACAGATACGCAGTATTTT
TRBJ2-2 - TRBD2 TRBV5-1 CASSPTSGANTGELFF TGCGCCAGCAGCCCAACTAGCGGGGCTAACACCGGGGAGCTGTTTTTT
TRBJ1-1 - TRBD1 TRBV12-3/TRBV12-4 CASSLGTVGTEAFF TGTGCCAGCAGTTTGGGGACAGTGGGGACTGAAGCTTTCTTT
TRBJ2-3 - - TRBV28 CASSFQVFADTQYF TGTGCCAGCAGTTTTCAGGTGTTCGCAGATACGCAGTATTTT
TRBJ1-6 - - TRBV20-1 CSASAHQGYNSPLHF TGCAGTGCCTCAGCCCATCAGGGTTATAATTCACCCCTCCACTTT
TRBJ1-2 few - TRBV6-5 CASRLRSGATGYTF TGTGCCAGCAGGTTACGCTCAGGGGCGACGGGCTACACCTTC
TRBJ2-7 - TRBD2 TRBV5-1 CASSPGTSGRAIYEQYF TGCGCCAGCAGCCCAGGGACTAGCGGGAGGGCAATCTACGAGCAGTACTTC
TRBJ2-1 - TRBD1 TRBV7-2 CASSSTGLLNNEQFF TGTGCCAGCAGCTCGACAGGGCTCTTAAACAATGAGCAGTTCTTC
TRBJ1-3 - TRBD1 TRBV29-1 CSVGQGSSGNTIYF TGCAGCGTGGGACAGGGGAGCTCTGGAAACACCATATATTTT
TRBJ1-5 - - TRBV12-2 CVSRFDCRNQPQHF TGTGTAAGTCGCTTTGATTGTCGGAATCAGCCCCAGCATTTT
TRBJ2-6 - - TRBV3-1 CASSKRQGGSGANVLTF TGTGCCAGCAGCAAACGACAGGGAGGCTCTGGGGCCAACGTCCTGACTTTC
TRBJ2-4 many TRBD1 TRBV20-1 CSARATGTGDIQYF TGCAGTGCTAGAGCTACCGGGACAGGGGATATTCAGTACTTC
TRBJ1-1 few - TRBV6-2/TRBV6-3 CASTGEALLTFF TGTGCCAGCACGGGCGAGGCCCTGTTGACTTTCTTT
TRBJ1-2 many TRBD1 TRBV7-2 CASSSYRGPYGYTF TGTGCCAGCAGCTCCTACAGGGGGCCCTATGGCTACACCTTC
TRBJ2-7 few - TRBV28 CAGSEGRTDTYEQYF TGTGCCGGATCCGAGGGCCGGACAGACACCTACGAGCAGTACTTC